This entry lists 17 T cell receptor beta chains sequenced from one sample in a study of T-cell reconstitution after alpha-beta-depleted transplantation in children. Preparing the TCRbeta library involved the use of unique molecular identifiers. TCRdb ran MiXCR on the PCR reads and lists one entry per CDR3 protein. The sample has 200,000 to 250,000 distinct CDR3 sequences; roughly 8% are singletons. Sequencing was performed on PBMCs, mostly from graft donor cells, taken 180 days after TCRalphabeta/CD19-depleted stem cell transplant. The receptors come from a male patient younger than 18 who had a stem cell transplant for acute lymphoblastic leukemia, so the T cells may come from the graft donor.

This clonotype showed up many times. The V and J genes are TRBV28 and TRBJ2-4, with unresolved D. V was shortened by 7 bases and J by 3 bases, with 13 bases between the two germline ends. The CDR3 totals 14 residues. CDR1 is MDHEN, CDR2 SYDVKM, per germline. CDR3: CASTQPWGKNIQYF. In DNA form, the CDR3 reads TGTGCCAGCACCCAGCCCTGGGGCAAAAACATTCAGTACTTC.

This clonotype was found many times. This chain connects TRBV28 to TRBJ2-1; TRBD2 is a possible D gene (5 bases). CDR1 MDHEN and CDR2 SYDVKM come from the germline V gene. CDR3 size: 14 residues. V lost 5 bases to trimming and J lost 0 bases, with 8 bases between them. CDR3 region: CASSPTSSYNEQFF. DNA of the CDR3: TGTGCCAGCAGTCCCACTAGCTCCTACAATGAGCAGTTCTTC.

This clonotype was detected ten times or more. The J gene is TRBJ2-1, the V gene TRBV24-1; TRBD1 matches at 8 bases. The germline V gene has CDR1 KGHDR and CDR2 SFDVKD. J gave up 7 bases and V 9 bases, and 4 bases lay outside the gene matches. This CDR3 has 12 amino acids. The CDR3 loop reads CATGDRGNEQFF. In DNA, the CDR3 is TGTGCCACCGGAGACAGGGGTAATGAGCAGTTCTTC.

The table lists this clonotype with many counts. V is TRBV29-1 and J is TRBJ2-3, with TRBD2 as a possible D gene (5 bases). The CDR3 contains 12 residues. Trimming removed 2 bases from V and 7 bases from J, with 10 bases in between. Per the germline V gene, CDR1 is SQVTM and CDR2 is ANQGSEA. The CDR3 loop is CSVEPGIHTQYF. The CDR3 coding sequence is TGCAGCGTTGAACCGGGGATCCATACGCAGTATTTT.

This clonotype was detected only a few times. This chain connects TRBV19 to TRBJ1-5, with 7 bases identical to TRBD1. This CDR3 contains 14 residues. The V gene end was trimmed by 2 bases and the J gene end by 5 bases; junction bases not matched to a gene: 3. Germline loops: CDR1 LNHDA, CDR2 SQIVND (reference sequence). For the CDR3, the DNA is TGTGCCAGTAGTATAACCACAGGGGATCAGCCCCAGCATTTT. Its translation: CASSITTGDQPQHF.

This clonotype showed up many times. The chain couples TRBV19 to TRBJ2-7, with D possibly TRBD2 on 6 matching bases. V dropped 8 bases and J dropped 3 bases, with 11 bases sitting between them. From germline, CDR1 is LNHDA and CDR2 SQIVND (reference sequence). The CDR3 has 12 amino acids. CDR3 DNA sequence: TGTGCCAGTGACTGGGGGGTCTACGAGCAGTACTTC. Translation gives CASDWGVYEQYF.

This clonotype was counted at least ten times. CDR3 DNA: TGTGCCATCAGGGGACAGATGAACACTGAAGCTTTCTTT. Protein: CAIRGQMNTEAFF. The chain carries TRBV10-3 and TRBJ1-1; 7 bases are shared with TRBD1. The CDR3 has 13 amino acids. V was pared by 6 bases and J by 0 bases, with 1 base of the junction left unmatched. Germline CDR1 and CDR2: ENHRY and SYGVKD.

This clonotype came up many times. The chain joins TRBV4-3 to TRBJ1-3, with 7 nucleotides matching TRBD1. The CDR3 runs 16 residues. J was trimmed by 3 bases and V by 0 bases; bases with no gene match: 5. The germline CDR1 and CDR2 sequences are LGHNA and YSLEER. For the CDR3, the DNA is TGCGCCAGCAGCCAAGAGGGCAGGGGGGTTGGAAACACCATATATTTT. This gives the protein CASSQEGRGVGNTIYF.

In this sample, this clonotype turned up many times. V usage is TRBV7-3 and J usage is TRBJ2-6; TRBD1 is a possible D gene (7 bases). The V gene lost 2 bases and the J gene lost 2 bases, with 16 bases spanning the gap. From germline, CDR1 is SGHTA and CDR2 FQGTGA. The CDR3 totals 18 residues. This CDR3 is CASSLPRGGGAGANVLTF. For the CDR3, the DNA is TGTGCCAGCAGCTTACCCAGAGGAGGGGGCGCTGGGGCCAACGTCCTGACTTTC.

Many counts were recorded for this clonotype. The chain employs TRBV6-2 or TRBV6-3 and TRBJ1-5; D remains unclear. Trimming removed 2 bases from V and 2 bases from J, with 13 bases in between. This CDR3 has 16 residues. Germline-derived CDR1 and CDR2 are MNHEY and SVGEGT. CDR3 nucleotides: TGTGCCAGCAGTTACGTCCGGGAAGCGGGCAATCAGCCCCAGCATTTT. Translated: CASSYVREAGNQPQHF.

There are many counts of this clonotype. The chain carries TRBV20-1 and TRBJ2-5, with 9 bases matching TRBD2. CDR3 length: 16 residues. Trimming removed 0 bases from V and 1 base from J; junction bases left unmatched: 6. Germline-derived CDR1 and CDR2 are DFQATT and SNEGSKA (reference sequence). The DNA for the CDR3 is TGCAGTGCTAGAGATGGCGCGGGGGGGCCCCAAGAGACCCAGTACTTC. Protein: CSARDGAGGPQETQYF.

This sequence joins TRBV6-5 and TRBJ1-2; 9 bases are shared with TRBD1. J was trimmed by 3 bases and V by 2 bases; bases with no gene match: 7. In germline, CDR1 is MNHEY, CDR2 SVGAGI. The CDR3 is 16 amino acids. In nucleotides, the CDR3 is TGTGCCAGCAGTTACCTAGACAGGGGGGACGACTATGGCTACACCTTC. It encodes CASSYLDRGDDYGYTF.

This clonotype has a count of ten or more. The chain carries TRBV21-1 and TRBJ2-4; the DNA was not used to check the table's D call, TRBD2. TRBV21-1 constitutes a pseudogene. CDR3 length: 17 amino acids. The CDR3 DNA sequence: TGTGCCAGCAGCAAAGTGGCCCCTCGGGCGAGTGGGTGCATTCAGTACTTC. Amino acid sequence: CASSKVAPRASGCIQYF.

At least ten counts were recorded for this clonotype. The genes are TRBV20-1 and TRBJ2-3, with 7 bases identical to TRBD2. CDR1 and CDR2 from the germline V gene are DFQATT and SNEGSKA (reference sequence). The CDR3 extends over 15 amino acids. V lost 6 bases to trimming and J lost 2 bases; unmatched junction nucleotides: 11. The CDR3 DNA follows: TGCAGTGCAGAGAGGCGAGCGGGGACCACAGATACGCAGTATTTT. Translating it yields CSAERRAGTTDTQYF.

Turning to this clonotype: Possible read error: a much larger clone is one base away. The CDR3 is CASRPSWDPMNTEAFF. The CDR3 DNA follows: TGTGCCAGCAGACCGTCGTGGGATCCCATGAACACTGAAGCTTTCTTT. This sequence joins TRBV27 and TRBJ1-1, with D unresolved. Germline CDR1 MNHEY, CDR2 SMNVEV (reference sequence). Trimming took off 6 bases at V and 0 bases at J, with 17 bases between the two ends. The CDR3 spans 16 residues.

The table lists this clonotype with many counts. This chain uses TRBV14 with TRBJ2-7; 9 nucleotides agree with TRBD2. With 1 base clipped from V and 2 bases from J, the junction kept 3 bases outside the gene matches. The CDR3 length is 15 residues. Germline V lookup: CDR1 SGHDN, CDR2 FVKESK. The CDR3 is CASSQGRGGPYEQYF. CDR3 DNA: TGTGCCAGCAGCCAAGGGCGGGGGGGCCCCTACGAGCAGTACTTC.

This clonotype showed up just a few times. One junction end does not reproduce the germline sequence, and a read error may be involved. The chain has TRBV12-3 or TRBV12-4 and TRBJ2-2; the D gene could be TRBD1 or TRBD2 (7 bases each). There are 15 residues in the CDR3. CDR3 in DNA: TGTGCCAGCATTTTAAGGCAGGGGGGGGCCGGGGAGCTGTTTTTT. It yields the protein CASILRQGGAGELFF.